The clone carrying this TCR beta chain was seen more than once but under ten times. The antigen remains unidentified. The source of the sample is a study of OX40 agonist ivuxolimab in advanced cancers. J gave up 7 bases and V 4 bases, and 5 bases lay outside the gene matches. CDR3 length: 15 residues. The germline V gene has CDR1 MNHEY and CDR2 SVGAGI. Only in-frame clones appear in the TCRdb table, and some are missing; sequencing was by immunoSEQ multiplex PCR. The repertoire holds around 63,000 clones, with 85% to 90% as singletons. Patients were ruled out by autoimmune disease history or systemic immunosuppression. Overall study findings and caveats: Clonal expansion in partial responders at 0.1-3.0 mg/kg ranked among the lowest.

The source of this sequence is an adult with an advanced solid tumor such as melanoma, head and neck, liver or kidney cancer. This specimen was CD4+ or CD8+ T cells sorted from blood, taken in a trial of the OX40 agonist ivuxolimab. The chain employs TRBV6-5 and TRBJ1-6, with 9 positions matching TRBD1. CDR3 amino acids: CASSWDRVGNSPLHF. Written as DNA, the CDR3 is TGTGCCAGCAGTTGGGACAGGGTCGGGAATTCACCCCTCCACTTT.